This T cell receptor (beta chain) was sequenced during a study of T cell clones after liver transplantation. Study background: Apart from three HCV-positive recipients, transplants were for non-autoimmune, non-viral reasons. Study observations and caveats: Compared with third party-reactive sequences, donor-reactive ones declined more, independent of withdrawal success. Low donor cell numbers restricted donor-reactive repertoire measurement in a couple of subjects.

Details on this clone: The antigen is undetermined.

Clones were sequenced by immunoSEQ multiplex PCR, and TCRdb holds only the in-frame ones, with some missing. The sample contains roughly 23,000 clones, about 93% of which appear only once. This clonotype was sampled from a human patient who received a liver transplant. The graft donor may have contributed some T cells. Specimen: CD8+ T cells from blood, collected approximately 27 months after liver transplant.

CDR3 nucleotide sequence: TGTGCCAGCAGCCCGAGTGTTAGCCTCACAGATACGCAGTATTTT. Protein: CASSPSVSLTDTQYF. The V call is TRBV7-9, the J call TRBJ2-3; D gene uncertain. The CDR3 totals 15 residues. Germline values: CDR1 SEHNR, CDR2 FQNEAQ (reference sequence). V shed 5 bases and J shed 2 bases, with 14 bases lying between them.